The rows below give T cell receptor beta chains drawn from one sample of a study of OX40 agonist ivuxolimab in advanced cancers. Some clones are missing from TCRdb's copy, which holds only in-frame ones; the method was immunoSEQ multiplex PCR. The repertoire holds under 55,000 clones, with 85% to 90% as singletons. The material sequenced was CD4+ or CD8+ T cells sorted from blood, taken in a trial of the OX40 agonist ivuxolimab. The source of these receptors is an adult with an advanced solid tumor such as melanoma, head and neck, liver or kidney cancer. The CDR3 runs from the conserved cysteine through the conserved F or W. D genes are given only for firm matches. Only part of the rows carry a size: once, few, many, or a class if the clone is expanded.

TRBJ2-3,TRBV19,NA,TRBD1,TGTGCCAGTAGTAGGGGACAGTTCACAGATACGCAGTATTTT,CASSRGQFTDTQYF
TRBJ2-7,TRBV21-1,NA,NA,TGTGCCAGCAGCAGTTCGGGCTACGAGCAGTACTTC,CASSSSGYEQYF
TRBJ1-3,TRBV30,NA,NA,TGTGCCTGGAGGTTACAAGGAGACACCATATATTTT,CAWRLQGDTIYF
TRBJ2-5,TRBV5-1,NA,NA,TGCGCCAGCAGCACAGGGACCCTGGGGGGGAGTTCAGAGACCCAGTACTTC,CASSTGTLGGSSETQYF
TRBJ1-5,TRBV29-1,NA,NA,TGCAGCGTTGGTGAGGTAGATCAGCCCCAGCATTTT,CSVGEVDQPQHF
TRBJ1-2,TRBV7-3,NA,TRBD1,TGTGCCAGCAGATCCCGTCCAGGGGGAGCCTATGGCTACACCTTC,CASRSRPGGAYGYTF
TRBJ1-1,TRBV28,NA,NA,TGTGCCAGCAGTTTATTTGGGGCTTCGAACACTGAAGCTTTCTTT,CASSLFGASNTEAFF
TRBJ1-3,TRBV10-3,NA,TRBD1,TGTGCCATCAGAACTAATACAGGGGGCTCTGGAAACACCATATATTTT,CAIRTNTGGSGNTIYF
TRBJ2-7,TRBV27,NA,NA,TGTGCCAGCAGATCTCAGGGTTCAAGCGAGCAGTACTTC,CASRSQGSSEQYF
TRBJ1-2,TRBV5-1,NA,NA,TGCGCCAGCAGCTTGGATCGGGGGGCGAGAGGCTACACCTTC,CASSLDRGARGYTF
TRBJ1-1,TRBV11-2,NA,NA,TGTGCCAGCAGCTTTCAGGGGTATAACACTGAAGCTTTCTTT,CASSFQGYNTEAFF
TRBJ1-5,TRBV4-2,NA,NA,TGTGCCAGCAGCCCAGGACAGAGCAATCAGCCCCAGCATTTT,CASSPGQSNQPQHF
TRBJ1-2,TRBV10-3,NA,NA,TGTGCCATCAGTGCTTCCAGGGGCCGACCTAACTATGGCTACACCTTC,CAISASRGRPNYGYTF
TRBJ2-5,TRBV7-7,once,NA,TGTGCCAGCAGCTTAAGGTCAGGAGAGGGATCGCTGGAGACCCAGTACTTC,CASSLRSGEGSLETQYF
TRBJ1-1,TRBV28,NA,NA,TGTGCCAGCAGTTCTGGCCAGAACACTGAAGCTTTCTTT,CASSSGQNTEAFF
TRBJ2-3,TRBV5-1,few,TRBD1,TGCGCCAGCAGCTTGGGACAGGGACCGGGTTATCCGCAGTATTTT,CASSLGQGPGYPQYF
TRBJ2-5,TRBV27,NA,NA,TGTGCCAGCAGTACTGATCCCCAAGAGACCCAGTACTTC,CASSTDPQETQYF
TRBJ1-2,TRBV5-6,once,NA,TGTGCCAGCAGCTTGGCCATGCAGACCTATGGCTACACCTTC,CASSLAMQTYGYTF
TRBJ2-3,TRBV30,NA,TRBD1,TGTGCCTGGAGGCAGGGGGCGCAAAGAGATACGCAGTATTTT,CAWRQGAQRDTQYF
TRBJ1-2,TRBV7-9,NA,TRBD1,TGTGCCAGCAGCGAACAGACAGGGGCTGGCTACACCTTC,CASSEQTGAGYTF
TRBJ1-2,TRBV30,NA,NA,TGTGCCTGGAGTGTCGAGGGGTACGGCTACACCTTC,CAWSVEGYGYTF
TRBJ2-3,TRBV28,NA,NA,TGTGCCAGCAGTTTACAGGGGTTGGTTGACGATACGCAGTATTTT,CASSLQGLVDDTQYF
TRBJ1-6,TRBV7-9,NA,TRBD1,TGTGCCAGCAGCTGGGGACAGCTTGTTAATTCACCCCTCCACTTT,CASSWGQLVNSPLHF
TRBJ2-6,TRBV6-5,NA,NA,TGTGCCACCATCGGTCATGGGGCCAACGTCCTGACTTTC,CATIGHGANVLTF